This T cell receptor (beta chain) was identified during a study of human T cells and chemical hapten exposure. Using its own MiXCR run on the RACE reads, TCRdb lists one record per CDR3 protein. The sample carries tens of thousands of distinct CDR3 sequences, about 9.4% recorded once. Regarding time point: patch test 1, 2 weeks after DPC sensitization. Sample treatment: therapeutic diphenylcyclopropenone sensitization with weekly scalp DPC. This clonotype was detected many times. The CDR3 is made up of 16 amino acids. The V end lost 6 bases, the J end lost 7 bases, and 22 bases lay between the germline ends. The germline V gene has CDR1 MDHEN and CDR2 SYDVKM.

Sequenced here: whole blood, sampled in connection with sensitization to the hapten diphenylcyclopropenone (DPC). The source of this sequence is a woman aged 35 to 49 with alopecia areata. Some clones in this sample may be carry-over from other donors' samples. The chain links TRBV28 to TRBJ2-1; possible D gene TRBD1, 6 bases. The CDR3 sequence is CASSPSGTMNLNEQFF. The CDR3 nucleotides are TGTGCCAGCAGCCCCTCCGGGACAATGAACTTGAATGAGCAGTTCTTC.